These T cell receptor beta chains were read from a single sample in a study of T-cell memory formation after mild COVID-19. Each CDR3 protein is one row after TCRdb ran MiXCR on the 5' RACE reads. The sample yields 300,000 or so distinct CDR3 sequences, 15% to 20% seen once. The material sequenced was PBMCs or a T cell subset sorted from them (not recorded which). The source of these receptors is a man aged 18 to 35 who had mild COVID-19 (a few samples of this study predate the infection). Cell type and time point are not known. Both conserved end residues are part of each CDR3. A D gene is named only where the DNA matches it firmly. Only some rows state a clone size, as once, few, many or a class for expanded clones.

j_gene	d_gene	abundance	v_gene	CDR3aa	CDR3nt
TRBJ1-5	NA	NA	TRBV6-5	CASSYRGGNQPQHF	TGTGCCAGCAGTTACAGGGGGGGAAATCAGCCCCAGCATTTT
TRBJ2-6	NA	few	TRBV11-2	CASSLAGISGANVLTF	TGTGCCAGCAGCTTAGCTGGGATATCTGGGGCCAACGTCCTGACTTTC
TRBJ2-5	NA	NA	TRBV7-9	CASSFPARGETQYF	TGTGCCAGCAGCTTCCCCGCCCGGGGAGAGACCCAGTACTTC
TRBJ1-4	NA	NA	TRBV12-3/TRBV12-4	CASSFGQGSEKLFF	TGTGCCAGCAGTTTCGGGCAGGGAAGCGAAAAACTGTTTTTT
TRBJ2-7	NA	NA	TRBV20-1	CSASRAPWGEQYF	TGCAGTGCTAGTCGCGCCCCTTGGGGCGAGCAGTACTTC
TRBJ1-6	TRBD1	few	TRBV20-1	CSTPGQGAPGNSPLHF	TGCAGTACGCCGGGACAGGGGGCCCCGGGTAATTCACCCCTCCACTTT
TRBJ1-2	NA	NA	TRBV5-1	CASSLGTFYGYTF	TGCGCCAGCAGCTTGGGGACCTTCTATGGCTACACCTTC
TRBJ1-5	NA	many	TRBV7-8	CASSSAGGNQPQHF	TGTGCCAGCAGCTCGGCGGGTGGGAATCAGCCCCAGCATTTT
TRBJ1-1	NA	many	TRBV2	CASSESSVGTEAFF	TGTGCCAGCAGTGAGAGCAGTGTGGGGACTGAAGCTTTCTTT
TRBJ1-2	NA	NA	TRBV6-5	CASRSVSGQSYGYTF	TGTGCCAGCAGAAGTGTCAGCGGACAAAGCTATGGCTACACCTTC